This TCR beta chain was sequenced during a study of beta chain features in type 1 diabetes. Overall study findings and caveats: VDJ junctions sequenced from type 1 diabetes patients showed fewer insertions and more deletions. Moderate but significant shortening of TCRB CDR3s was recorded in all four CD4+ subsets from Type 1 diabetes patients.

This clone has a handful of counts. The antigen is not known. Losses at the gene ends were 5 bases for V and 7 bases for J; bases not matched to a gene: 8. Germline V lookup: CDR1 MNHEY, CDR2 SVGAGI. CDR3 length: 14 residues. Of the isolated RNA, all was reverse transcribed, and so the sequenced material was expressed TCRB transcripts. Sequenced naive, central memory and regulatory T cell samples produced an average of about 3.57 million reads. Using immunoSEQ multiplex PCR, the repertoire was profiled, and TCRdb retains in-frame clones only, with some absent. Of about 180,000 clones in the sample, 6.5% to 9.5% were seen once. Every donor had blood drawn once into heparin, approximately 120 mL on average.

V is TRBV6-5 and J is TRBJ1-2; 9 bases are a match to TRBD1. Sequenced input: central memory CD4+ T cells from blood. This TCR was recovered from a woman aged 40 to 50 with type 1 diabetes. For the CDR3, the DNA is TGTGCCAGCAGTCGAGGACAGGGGTCGGGTGGCTACACCTTC. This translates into CASSRGQGSGGYTF.